Listed below are T cell receptor beta chains from one sample, sequenced in a study of identifying expanded T cells in peripheral blood. TCRdb's table, derived via immunoSEQ multiplex PCR, lists solely in-frame clones and lacks some. Of about 78,000 clones in the sample, roughly four fifths are singletons; the top ten hold 15% to 20%. The sequenced sample consisted of blood. The receptors were sampled from a person aged 18-69 years in good health. CDR3s include the opening cysteine and the closing phenylalanine or tryptophan. Fields, in order: D gene, V gene, clone size, J gene, CDR3 DNA, CDR3 protein. A D gene is named only where the DNA matches it firmly. Size tells how often a clone was seen (once, few, many) or the class of an expanded clone, and some rows leave it out.

NA,TRBV9,few,TRBJ2-2,TGTGCCAGCCGAGGGTCGGGCACCGGGGAGCTGTTTTTT,CASRGSGTGELFF
TRBD1,TRBV7-2,NA,TRBJ2-1,TGTGCCAGCAGCCTCTTTCAGGGGGTCTCCTACAATGAGCAGTTCTTC,CASSLFQGVSYNEQFF
NA,TRBV7-9,once,TRBJ2-5,TGTGCCAGCAGCTACAGAGGAGAATGGGGGCGACAGATTAAAGAGACCCAGTACTTC,CASSYRGEWGRQIKETQYF
TRBD1,TRBV19,few,TRBJ2-5,TGTGCCAGTACGTCGACAGGGGGCGTAGAGACCCAGTACTTC,CASTSTGGVETQYF
NA,TRBV6-5,once,TRBJ1-1,TGTGCCAGCAGTTTGGCCCCTGGTGGTTTCAACACTGAAGCTTTCTTT,CASSLAPGGFNTEAFF
NA,TRBV7-8,NA,TRBJ1-1,TGTGCCAGCATCCGATCCGGGAACGCGAGGACTGAAGCTTTCTTT,CASIRSGNARTEAFF
TRBD1,TRBV19,NA,TRBJ2-7,TGTGCCAGTAGTATACAGGACAGGGATTACGAGCAGTACTTC,CASSIQDRDYEQYF
NA,TRBV18,NA,TRBJ1-1,TGTGCCAGCTCACCACGGGACGGGGAAGGAGCTTTCTTT,CASSPRDGEGAFF
NA,TRBV5-6,once,TRBJ2-5,TGTGCCAGCAACACCAAAGCAGGGGAAGAGACCCAGTACTTC,CASNTKAGEETQYF
NA,TRBV5-1,NA,TRBJ2-1,TGCGCCAGCAGCTTTGGATCCTACAATGAGCAGTTCTTC,CASSFGSYNEQFF
TRBD1,TRBV19,NA,TRBJ2-6,TGTGCAGCGGAGGCGTCAGGGGGCTTAACTGGGGCCAACGTCCTGACTTTC,CAAEASGGLTGANVLTF
NA,TRBV28,NA,TRBJ2-1,TGTGCCAGCAGTCAGATTAGTTTAGGGGATGAGCAGTTCTTC,CASSQISLGDEQFF
NA,TRBV18,NA,TRBJ2-5,TGTGCCAGCTCACCAACTCGCGGAGACCCTTCAATTATCGTGGAAGAGACCCAGTACTTC,CASSPTRGDPSIIVEETQYF
TRBD2,TRBV28,NA,TRBJ2-7,TGTGCCAGCAGTTTTGGGCGGGAGGGTCGGTATCTCGTCTACGAGCAGTACTTC,CASSFGREGRYLVYEQYF
TRBD1,TRBV5-1,NA,TRBJ1-3,TGCGCCAGCAGCGTAACCGGGACAGGCCGCTCTGGAAACACCATATATTTT,CASSVTGTGRSGNTIYF